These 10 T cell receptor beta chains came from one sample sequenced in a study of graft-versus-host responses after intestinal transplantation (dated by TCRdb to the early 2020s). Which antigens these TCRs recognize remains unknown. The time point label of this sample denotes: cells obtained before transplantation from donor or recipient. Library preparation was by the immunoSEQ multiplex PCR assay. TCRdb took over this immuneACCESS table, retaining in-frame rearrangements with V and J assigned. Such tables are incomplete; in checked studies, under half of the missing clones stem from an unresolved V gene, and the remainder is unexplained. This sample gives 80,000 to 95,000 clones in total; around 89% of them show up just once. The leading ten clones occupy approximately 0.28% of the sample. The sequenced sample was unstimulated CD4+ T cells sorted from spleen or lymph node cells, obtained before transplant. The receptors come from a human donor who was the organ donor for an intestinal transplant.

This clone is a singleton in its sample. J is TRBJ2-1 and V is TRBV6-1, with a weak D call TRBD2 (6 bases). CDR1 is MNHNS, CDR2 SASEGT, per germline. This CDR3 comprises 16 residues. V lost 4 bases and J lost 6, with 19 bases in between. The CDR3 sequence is CASSALGSGRLNEQFF. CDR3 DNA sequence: TGTGCCAGCAGTGCTCTCGGGAGTGGGAGGCTCAATGAGCAGTTCTTC.

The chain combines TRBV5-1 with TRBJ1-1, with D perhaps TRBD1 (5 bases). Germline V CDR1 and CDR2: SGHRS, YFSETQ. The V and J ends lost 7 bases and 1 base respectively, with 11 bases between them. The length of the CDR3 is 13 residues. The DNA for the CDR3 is TGCGCCAGCCGCGGGGCCCCGAACACTGAAGCTTTCTTT. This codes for CASRGAPNTEAFF.

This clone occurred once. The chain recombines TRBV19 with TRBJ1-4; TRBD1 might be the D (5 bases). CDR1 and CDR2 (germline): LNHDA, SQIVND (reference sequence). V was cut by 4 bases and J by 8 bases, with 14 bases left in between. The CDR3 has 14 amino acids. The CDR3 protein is CASSSGTLREKLFF. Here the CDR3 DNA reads TGTGCCAGTAGTAGCGGGACCTTGAGAGAAAAACTGTTTTTT. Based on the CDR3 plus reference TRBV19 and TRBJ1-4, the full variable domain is DGGITQSPKYLFRKEGQNVTLSCEQNLNHDAMYWYRQDPGQGLRLIYYSQIVNDFQKGDIAEGYSVSREKKESFPLTVTSAQKNPTAFYLCASSSGTLREKLFFGSGTQLSVL.

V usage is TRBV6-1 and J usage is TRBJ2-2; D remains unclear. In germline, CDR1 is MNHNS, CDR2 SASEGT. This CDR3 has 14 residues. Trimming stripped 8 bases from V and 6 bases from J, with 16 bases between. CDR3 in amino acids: CASARRLGSGELFF. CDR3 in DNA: TGTGCCAGCGCCCGGCGCCTAGGATCCGGGGAGCTGTTTTTT.

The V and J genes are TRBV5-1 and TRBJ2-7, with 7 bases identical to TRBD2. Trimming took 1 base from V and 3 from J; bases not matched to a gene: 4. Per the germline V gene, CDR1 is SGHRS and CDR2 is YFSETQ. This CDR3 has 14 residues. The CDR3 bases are TGCGCCAGCAGCTTGCGGGGCGGGGGCTACGAGCAGTACTTC. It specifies CASSLRGGGYEQYF.

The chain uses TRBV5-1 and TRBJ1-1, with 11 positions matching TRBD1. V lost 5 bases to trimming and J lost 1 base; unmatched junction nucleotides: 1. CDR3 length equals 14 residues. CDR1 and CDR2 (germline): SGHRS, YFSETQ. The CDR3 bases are TGCGCCAGCAGGGGACAGGGGGAGAACACTGAAGCTTTCTTT. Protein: CASRGQGENTEAFF.

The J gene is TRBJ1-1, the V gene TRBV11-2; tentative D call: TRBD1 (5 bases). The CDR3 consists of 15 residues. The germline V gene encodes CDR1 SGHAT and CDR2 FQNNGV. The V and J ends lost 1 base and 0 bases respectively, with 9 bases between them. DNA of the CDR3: TGTGCCAGCAGCTTAGTCAGGGCCCTGAACACTGAAGCTTTCTTT. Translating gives CASSLVRALNTEAFF.

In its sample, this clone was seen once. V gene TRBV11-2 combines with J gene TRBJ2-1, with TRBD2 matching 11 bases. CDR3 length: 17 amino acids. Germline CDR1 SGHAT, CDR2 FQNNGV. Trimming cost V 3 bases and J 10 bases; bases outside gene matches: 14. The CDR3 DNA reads TGTGCCAGCAGCTTCCCTACTAGCGGGAGCGTCCGCAGGGAGCAGTTCTTC. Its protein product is CASSFPTSGSVRREQFF.

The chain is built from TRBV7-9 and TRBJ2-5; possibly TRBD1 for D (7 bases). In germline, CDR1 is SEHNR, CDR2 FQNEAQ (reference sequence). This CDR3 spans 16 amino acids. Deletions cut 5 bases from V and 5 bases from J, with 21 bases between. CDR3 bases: TGTGCCAGCAGCCCCCCTTTGGACAGGCGGGGCGAGACCCAGTACTTC. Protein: CASSPPLDRRGETQYF. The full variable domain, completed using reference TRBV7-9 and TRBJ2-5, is DTGVSQNPRHKITKRGQNVTFRCDPISEHNRLYWYRQTLGQGPEFLTYFQNEAQLEKSRLLSDRFSAERPKGSFSTLEIQRTEQGDSAMYLCASSPPLDRRGETQYFGPGTRLLVL.

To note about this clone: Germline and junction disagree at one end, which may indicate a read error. The CDR3 protein is CASSRTSGGASTGELFF. The CDR3 DNA is TGTGCTAGCAGCCGAACTAGCGGGGGGGCCTCCACCGGGGAGCTGTTTTTT. The chain joins TRBV7-7 to TRBJ2-2; the match to TRBD2 covers 13 bases. The CDR3 extends over 17 amino acids. Germline CDR1 is SSHAT and CDR2 is FNYEAQ (reference sequence).